This TCR beta chain was recovered during a study of PD-L1 blockade in urothelial cancer (dated by TCRdb to about 2017). For context, the study as a whole: All patients started therapy in the mid-2010s and received atezolizumab 1,200 mg intravenously every 3 weeks. About 90% of the roughly 29 patients were identified as males with urothelial cancer of bladder origin, and a prior smoking history was reported by 18 of 29 patients. An ECOG performance status of 0 or 1 was recorded for the patients, and 0 to 3 prior chemotherapy regimens had been received by the patients. Blood samples were analyzed 3 weeks after the start of treatment (second dose) and 6 weeks after the start of treatment. Blood samples yielded a median of around 150,000 T cells and 65,000 to 95,000 unique TCRs, with median clonality 0.080. The study was an exploratory multi-omic analysis of somatic, immune and clinical correlates of response to PD-L1 blockade with atezolizumab in urothelial cancer. Pretreatment tumor samples, along with matched peripheral blood serially collected before and after atezolizumab treatment, were subjected to TCR sequencing. Durable clinical benefit meant progression-free survival longer than 6 months, and TCR features were also tested against progression-free and overall survival. In the same patients who had TCR sequencing, pretreatment tumors also underwent whole exome sequencing and RNA sequencing. Durable clinical benefit was achieved by nine patients and was not achieved by 20 patients. Twenty-nine patients had pretreatment blood TCR-seq, 24 had at least one posttreatment blood collection, and 24 had tumor TCR-seq. General findings and caveats noted by the study authors: Among patients with durable benefit, tumor-associated TCR clones showed greater expansion in peripheral blood 3 weeks after treatment started (n ≈ 23, p = 0.022). Small sample size (n ≈ 28) and many exploratory analyses mean the results are intended to be hypothesis-generating. Improved progression-free and overall survival was found to be associated with pretreatment peripheral blood TCR clonality below the median.

With regard to this clone: What this receptor recognizes is not known. No per-base quality is available; no much larger clone lies one base away.

Synthetic TCR analog templates were spiked into each PCR so that absolute template abundance could be estimated from read counts. Using the immunoSEQ assay, TCRbeta CDR3 regions were amplified from genomic DNA with bias-controlled V and J gene primers. Sequencing of rearranged TCRbeta segments was performed at approximately 20X coverage. The paper's data handling went like this. Sequencing errors were corrected by clustering and CDR3s were annotated against IMGT to assign V, D and J genes. Downstream analyses used only productive TCRbeta rearrangements, leaving out any out-of-frame or stop-codon sequences. Clonality was computed as one minus Shannon entropy normalized by the log of the number of unique productive sequences. Fisher's exact test with Benjamini-Hochberg correction, at a threshold of adjusted p below 0.01, was used to find clones that differed between time points or between blood and tumor. In its TCRdb copy, this immuneACCESS table keeps in-frame sequences only and misses some clones. Where compared with another copy, unresolved V genes explain less than half of these, and the others have no known cause. V, J and clone size are those of that table, while D and trimming were read from the DNA. In all, the sample holds about 70,000 clones, and under 90% of those were seen once. The top ten constitute 4% to 6% of the sample.

A cohort of 25 to 30 patients with locally advanced or metastatic urothelial carcinoma, treated at Memorial Sloan Kettering on a trial protocol, was included. Peripheral blood mononuclear cells were collected pretreatment and during treatment, with between 1 and 8 total time points obtained per patient. The Qiagen DNeasy Blood extraction kit was used to purify genomic DNA from total PBMCs and from tumor samples. PBMCs were collected pretreatment and during treatment, and were isolated and stored as previously described. This TCR was recovered from a man in his 70s with urothelial cancer. The sequencing used PBMCs, collected around atezolizumab (anti-PD-L1) treatment.

CDR3 protein: CAWSSQGNTEAFF. The base sequence is TGTGCCTGGAGTAGCCAGGGGAACACTGAAGCTTTCTTT. The receptor chain draws on TRBV30 and TRBJ1-1; the D segment could be TRBD1, given 5 matching bases. CDR3 length: 13 amino acids, cysteine to phenylalanine. CDR3 DNA only is kept here, 39 bases in frame from base 1. V was cut back by 2 bases and J by 1 base, leaving a gap of 8 bases between them. From a lookup of the germline V gene (reference sequence), CDR1 and CDR2 are GTSNPN and SVGIG.